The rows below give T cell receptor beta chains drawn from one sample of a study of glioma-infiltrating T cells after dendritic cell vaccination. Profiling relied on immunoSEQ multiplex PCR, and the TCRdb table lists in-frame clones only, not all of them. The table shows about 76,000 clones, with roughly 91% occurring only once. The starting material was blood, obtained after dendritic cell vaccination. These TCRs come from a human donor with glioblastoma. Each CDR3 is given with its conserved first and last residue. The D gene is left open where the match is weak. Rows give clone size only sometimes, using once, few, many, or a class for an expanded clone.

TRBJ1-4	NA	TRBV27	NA	CANPTGFATNEKLFF	TGTGCCAACCCGACAGGCTTTGCAACTAATGAAAAACTGTTTTTT
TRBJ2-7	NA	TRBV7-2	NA	CASSLVTNLYEQYF	TGTGCCAGCAGCTTAGTTACTAATCTCTACGAGCAGTACTTC
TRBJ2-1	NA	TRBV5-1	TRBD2	CASSPGEGRYEQFF	TGCGCCAGCAGCCCGGGGGAGGGAAGGTATGAGCAGTTCTTC
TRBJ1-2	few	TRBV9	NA	CASSVERDYGYTF	TGTGCCAGCAGCGTAGAGAGAGACTATGGCTACACCTTC
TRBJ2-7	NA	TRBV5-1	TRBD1	CASSTGQGKSHEQYF	TGCGCCAGCAGCACCGGACAGGGCAAGTCCCACGAGCAGTACTTC
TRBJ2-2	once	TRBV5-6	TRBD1	CASSLWRTGLRGELFF	TGTGCCAGCAGCTTGTGGCGGACAGGGTTGAGGGGGGAGCTGTTTTTT
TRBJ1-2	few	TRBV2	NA	CASVENYGYTF	TGTGCCAGCGTGGAGAACTATGGCTACACCTTC
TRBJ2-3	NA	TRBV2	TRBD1	CASSAQGAKDTQYF	TGTGCCAGCAGCGCACAGGGGGCAAAAGATACGCAGTATTTT
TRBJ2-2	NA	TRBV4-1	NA	CASSQEAAGELFF	TGCGCCAGCAGCCAGGAGGCTGCCGGGGAGCTGTTTTTT
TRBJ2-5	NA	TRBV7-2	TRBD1	CASSSDRVETQYF	TGTGCCAGCAGCTCGGACAGGGTAGAGACCCAGTACTTC
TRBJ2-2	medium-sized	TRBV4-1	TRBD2	CASSPLGGGTGELFF	TGCGCCAGCAGCCCTCTCGGCGGGGGGACCGGGGAGCTGTTTTTT
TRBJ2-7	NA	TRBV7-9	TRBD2	CASSPFRASGGRTYEQYF	TGTGCCAGCAGCCCTTTCCGAGCTAGCGGGGGACGAACCTACGAGCAGTACTTC
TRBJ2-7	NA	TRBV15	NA	CATSRVGLSYEQYF	TGTGCCACCAGCAGAGTTGGGCTCTCCTACGAGCAGTACTTC
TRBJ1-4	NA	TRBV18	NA	CASSPSRVEEKLFF	TGTGCCAGCTCACCCTCCAGGGTGGAGGAAAAACTGTTTTTT
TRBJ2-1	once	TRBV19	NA	CASSIPRDNEQFF	TGTGCCAGTAGTATACCCCGGGACAATGAGCAGTTCTTC
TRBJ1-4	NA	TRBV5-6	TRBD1	CASSFQGATNEKLFF	TGTGCCAGCAGCTTCCAGGGGGCAACTAATGAAAAACTGTTTTTT
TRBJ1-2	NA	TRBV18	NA	CASSPQTEVNYGYTF	TGTGCCAGCTCACCACAGACAGAAGTTAACTATGGCTACACCTTC
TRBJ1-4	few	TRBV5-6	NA	CASSFGRVDEKLFF	TGTGCCAGCAGCTTTGGCAGGGTCGACGAAAAACTGTTTTTT
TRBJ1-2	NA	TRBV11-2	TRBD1	CASSLDRQGVRYGYTF	TGTGCCAGCAGCCTAGATCGACAGGGGGTACGGTATGGCTACACCTTC
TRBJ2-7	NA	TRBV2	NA	CASSEGRGRLAATYEQYF	TGTGCCAGCAGTGAGGGCAGGGGGCGACTAGCTGCGACCTACGAGCAGTACTTC
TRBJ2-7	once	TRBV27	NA	CASNPLAGSGEQYF	TGTGCCAGCAACCCTCTGGCGGGGTCGGGCGAGCAGTACTTC
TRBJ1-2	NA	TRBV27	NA	CASSPSFGPRGFGYTF	TGTGCCAGCAGCCCCTCATTCGGCCCCCGGGGATTTGGCTACACCTTC
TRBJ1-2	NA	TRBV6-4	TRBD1	CASSYRGGGYGYTF	TGTGCCAGCAGTTACCGAGGGGGCGGCTATGGCTACACCTTC
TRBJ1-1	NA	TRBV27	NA	CASRRGRGMNTEAFF	TGTGCCAGCAGACGAGGGAGGGGCATGAACACTGAAGCTTTCTTT
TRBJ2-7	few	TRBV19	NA	CASSTSGTRLYEQYF	TGTGCCAGTAGTACGTCCGGGACTCGGCTCTACGAGCAGTACTTC
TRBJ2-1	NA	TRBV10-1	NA	CASSDGGSGEQFF	TGCGCCAGCAGTGATGGAGGGAGTGGGGAGCAGTTCTTC
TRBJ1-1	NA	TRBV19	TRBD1	CASSTQGKNTEAFF	TGTGCCAGTAGTACACAGGGGAAGAACACTGAAGCTTTCTTT
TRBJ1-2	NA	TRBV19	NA	CASSTISSYSRGAVNYGYTF	TGTGCCAGTAGTACCATTTCTTCCTATTCGCGGGGCGCCGTGAACTATGGCTACACCTTC
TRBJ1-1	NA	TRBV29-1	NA	CSGGEGDTEAFF	TGCAGCGGGGGGGAGGGGGACACTGAAGCTTTCTTT
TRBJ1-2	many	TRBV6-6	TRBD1	CASRPGRQGGDYGYTF	TGTGCCAGCAGACCCGGCCGACAGGGGGGCGACTATGGCTACACCTTC
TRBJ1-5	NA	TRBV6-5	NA	CASSYSAGGQPQHF	TGTGCCAGCAGTTACTCGGCAGGTGGCCAGCCCCAGCATTTT
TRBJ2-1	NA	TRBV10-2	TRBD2	CASSETSGSFDNEQFF	TGCGCCAGCAGTGAGACCAGCGGGAGTTTCGACAATGAGCAGTTCTTC
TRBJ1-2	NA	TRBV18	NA	CASSPKPHSDTGGYTF	TGTGCCAGCTCACCCAAACCACATTCGGACACTGGGGGCTACACCTTC
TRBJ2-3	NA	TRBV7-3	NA	CASSLTHTDTQYF	TGTGCCAGCAGCTTAACACACACAGATACGCAGTATTTT
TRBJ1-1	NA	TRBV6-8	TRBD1	CASSPGTGEQENTEAFF	TGTGCCAGCAGTCCCGGGACAGGGGAGCAGGAAAACACTGAAGCTTTCTTT
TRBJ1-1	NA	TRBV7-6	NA	CASSLAESTEAFF	TGTGCCAGCAGCTTAGCTGAGAGCACTGAAGCTTTCTTT
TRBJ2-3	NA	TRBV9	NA	CASSVLSDTQYF	TGTGCCAGCAGCGTCCTCTCTGATACGCAGTATTTT
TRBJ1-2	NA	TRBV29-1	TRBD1	CSVEVGAMGQGSMGHGYTF	TGCAGCGTTGAAGTAGGTGCAATGGGACAGGGGTCAATGGGGCATGGCTACACCTTC
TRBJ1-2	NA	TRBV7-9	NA	CASSLDGHPYTF	TGTGCCAGCAGCTTAGATGGACACCCCTACACCTTC
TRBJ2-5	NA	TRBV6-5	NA	CASSYVGREETQYF	TGTGCCAGCAGTTACGTCGGGAGAGAAGAGACCCAGTACTTC
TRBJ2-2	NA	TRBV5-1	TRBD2	CASSSSGTTNTGELFF	TGCGCCAGCAGCTCCTCCGGGACTACGAACACCGGGGAGCTGTTTTTT
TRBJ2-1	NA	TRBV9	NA	CASSAETKPRGNEQFF	TGTGCCAGCAGCGCCGAGACCAAACCCCGGGGCAATGAGCAGTTCTTC
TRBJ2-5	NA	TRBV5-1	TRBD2	CASSPWTSGGQETQYF	TGCGCCAGCAGCCCGTGGACTAGCGGGGGACAAGAGACCCAGTACTTC
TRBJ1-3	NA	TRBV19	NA	CASSIALSSGNTIYF	TGTGCCAGTAGTATAGCGCTAAGCTCTGGAAACACCATATATTTT
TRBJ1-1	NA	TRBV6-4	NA	CASSVLRSPGTEAFF	TGTGCCAGCAGTGTCCTCAGGTCTCCGGGGACTGAAGCTTTCTTT
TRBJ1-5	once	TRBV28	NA	CAILQGIGNQPQHF	TGTGCCATTCTACAGGGAATAGGCAATCAGCCCCAGCATTTT
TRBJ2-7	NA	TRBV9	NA	CASSGDGSSYEQYF	TGTGCCAGCAGCGGAGACGGGAGCTCCTACGAGCAGTACTTC
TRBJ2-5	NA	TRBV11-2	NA	CASSLAGFKTQYF	TGTGCCAGCAGCTTAGCAGGATTTAAGACCCAGTACTTC